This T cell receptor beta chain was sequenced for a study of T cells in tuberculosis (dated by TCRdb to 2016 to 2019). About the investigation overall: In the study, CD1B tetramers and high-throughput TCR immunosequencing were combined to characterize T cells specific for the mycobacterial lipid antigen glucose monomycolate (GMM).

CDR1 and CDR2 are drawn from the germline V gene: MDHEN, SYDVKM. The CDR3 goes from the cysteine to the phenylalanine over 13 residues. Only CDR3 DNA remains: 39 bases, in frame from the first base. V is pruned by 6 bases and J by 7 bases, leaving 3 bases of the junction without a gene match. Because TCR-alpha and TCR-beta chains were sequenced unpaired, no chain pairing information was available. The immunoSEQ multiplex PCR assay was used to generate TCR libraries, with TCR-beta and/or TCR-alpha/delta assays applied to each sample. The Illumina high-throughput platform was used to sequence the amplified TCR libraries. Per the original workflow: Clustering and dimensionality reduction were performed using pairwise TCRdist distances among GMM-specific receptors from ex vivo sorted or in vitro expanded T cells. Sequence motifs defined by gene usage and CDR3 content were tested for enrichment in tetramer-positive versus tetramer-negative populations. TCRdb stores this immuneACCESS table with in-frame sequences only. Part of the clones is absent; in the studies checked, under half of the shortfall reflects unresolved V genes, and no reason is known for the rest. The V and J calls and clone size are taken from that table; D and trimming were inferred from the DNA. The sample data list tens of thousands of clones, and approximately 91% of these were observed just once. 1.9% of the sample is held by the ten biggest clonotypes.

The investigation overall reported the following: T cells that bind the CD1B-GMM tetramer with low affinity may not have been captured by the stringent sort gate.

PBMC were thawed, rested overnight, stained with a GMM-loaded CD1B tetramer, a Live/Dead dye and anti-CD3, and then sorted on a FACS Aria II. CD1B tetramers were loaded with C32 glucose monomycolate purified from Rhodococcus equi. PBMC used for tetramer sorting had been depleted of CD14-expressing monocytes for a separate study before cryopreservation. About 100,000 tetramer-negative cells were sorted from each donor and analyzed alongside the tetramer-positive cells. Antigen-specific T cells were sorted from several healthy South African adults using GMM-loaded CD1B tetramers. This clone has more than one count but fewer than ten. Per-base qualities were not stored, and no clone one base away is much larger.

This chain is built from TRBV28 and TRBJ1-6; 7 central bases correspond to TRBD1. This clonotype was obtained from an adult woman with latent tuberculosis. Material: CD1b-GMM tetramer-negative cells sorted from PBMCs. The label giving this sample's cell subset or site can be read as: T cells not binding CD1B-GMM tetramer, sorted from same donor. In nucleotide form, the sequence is TGTGCCAGCAGCCGGGACAGCAATTCACCCCTCCACTTT. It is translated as CASSRDSNSPLHF. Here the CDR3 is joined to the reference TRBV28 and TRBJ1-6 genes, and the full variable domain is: DVKVTQSSRYLVKRTGEKVFLECVQDMDHENMFWYRQDPGLGLRLIYFSYDVKMKEKGDIPEGYSVSREKKERFSLILESASTNQTSMYLCASSRDSNSPLHFGNGTRLTVT.